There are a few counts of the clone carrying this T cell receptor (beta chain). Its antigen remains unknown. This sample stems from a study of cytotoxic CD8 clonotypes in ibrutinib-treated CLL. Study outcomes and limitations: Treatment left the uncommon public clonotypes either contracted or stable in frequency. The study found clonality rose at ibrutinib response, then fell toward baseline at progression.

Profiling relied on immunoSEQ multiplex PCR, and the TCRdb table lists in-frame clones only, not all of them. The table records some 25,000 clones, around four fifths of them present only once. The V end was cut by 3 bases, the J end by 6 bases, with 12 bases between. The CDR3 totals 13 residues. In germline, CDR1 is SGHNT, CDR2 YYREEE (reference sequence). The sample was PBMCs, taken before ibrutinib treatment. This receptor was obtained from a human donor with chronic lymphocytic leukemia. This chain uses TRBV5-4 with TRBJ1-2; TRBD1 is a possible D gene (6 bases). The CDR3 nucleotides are TGTGCCAGCAGCTCCGACAGGCGCAATGGCTACACCTTC. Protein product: CASSSDRRNGYTF.